A selection of T cell receptor beta chains follows, all from one sample in a study of CD8 T cells in ankylosing spondylitis. TCRdb ran MiXCR on the 5' RACE reads and lists one entry per CDR3 protein. The sample lists approximately 35,000 distinct CDR3 sequences; 13% to 15% were seen once. Sequencing was carried out using blood. The receptors were gathered from a male donor with ankylosing spondylitis or in good health (not recorded which). CDR3s include the opening cysteine and the closing phenylalanine or tryptophan. The D gene is left open where the match is weak. Where a row states a size, it is once, few, many or the class of an expanded clone; other rows omit it.

D gene	clone size	J gene	V gene	CDR3 protein	CDR3 DNA
.	few	TRBJ2-1	TRBV11-2	CASSPLGASGYNEQFF	TGTGCCAGCAGCCCCTTGGGGGCTAGCGGCTACAATGAGCAGTTCTTC
.	.	TRBJ1-1	TRBV5-6	CASSPMNTEAFF	TGTGCCAGCAGCCCCATGAACACTGAAGCTTTCTTT
.	.	TRBJ1-6	TRBV20-1	CSAGIRENSPLHF	TGCAGTGCTGGTATTAGAGAGAATTCACCCCTCCACTTT
.	.	TRBJ2-7	TRBV4-1	CASSQEPSSHEQYF	TGCGCCAGCAGCCAAGAACCTTCGTCCCACGAGCAGTACTTC
TRBD1	.	TRBJ1-4	TRBV6-5	CASSTQTGSGEKLFF	TGTGCCAGCAGTACTCAGACAGGGTCGGGCGAAAAACTGTTTTTT
.	.	TRBJ2-7	TRBV11-3	CASSLDPREQYF	TGTGCCAGCAGCTTAGATCCGAGGGAGCAGTACTTC
TRBD2	.	TRBJ2-5	TRBV30	CAWSGGLAGGETQYF	TGTGCCTGGAGTGGAGGACTAGCGGGAGGAGAGACCCAGTACTTC
TRBD1	.	TRBJ2-2	TRBV12-3/TRBV12-4	CASSSSDRGGTGELFF	TGTGCCAGCAGTTCCTCGGACAGGGGGGGAACCGGGGAGCTGTTTTTT
.	few	TRBJ1-3	TRBV29-1	CSVEVLGDGNTIYF	TGCAGCGTTGAAGTTCTGGGGGATGGAAACACCATATATTTT
.	few	TRBJ2-3	TRBV20-1	CSASGLDTQYF	TGCAGTGCTTCGGGTTTAGATACGCAGTATTTT
.	few	TRBJ2-4	TRBV5-1	CASSLSGAEFGIQYF	TGCGCCAGCAGCTTGTCAGGGGCCGAGTTCGGCATTCAGTACTTC
.	.	TRBJ1-1	TRBV7-2	CASSSRGLSTEAFF	TGTGCCAGCAGCTCCAGGGGCCTGAGCACTGAAGCTTTCTTT
TRBD2	.	TRBJ2-1	TRBV6-5	CASPPSGGNNEQFF	TGTGCCAGCCCCCCTAGCGGGGGAAACAATGAGCAGTTCTTC
.	.	TRBJ2-2	TRBV10-3	CATTGTGELFF	TGTGCCACAACGGGGACCGGGGAGCTGTTTTTT
TRBD1	.	TRBJ2-2	TRBV20-1	CSAGQTGTGAGELFF	TGCAGTGCGGGCCAGACAGGGACAGGGGCCGGGGAGCTGTTTTTT
TRBD2	.	TRBJ2-1	TRBV5-6	CASSSYGIAGSNNEQFF	TGTGCCAGCAGCTCCTACGGTATAGCGGGGAGCAACAATGAGCAGTTCTTC
.	.	TRBJ2-3	TRBV2	CAYKPGQVTDTQYF	TGTGCCTATAAACCGGGACAAGTCACAGATACGCAGTATTTT
.	few	TRBJ2-2	TRBV5-1	CASTKGQNTGELFF	TGCGCCAGCACCAAAGGACAGAACACCGGGGAGCTGTTTTTT
.	.	TRBJ2-4	TRBV4-2	CASSQIESLAKNIQYF	TGTGCCAGCAGCCAAATCGAGAGCTTAGCCAAAAACATTCAGTACTTC
.	many	TRBJ2-5	TRBV5-1	CASSLSRETQYF	TGCGCCAGCAGCTTGAGTAGAGAGACCCAGTACTTC
TRBD1	.	TRBJ2-1	TRBV28	CASSFPPGGADNEQFF	TGTGCCAGCAGTTTTCCACCAGGGGGTGCGGACAATGAGCAGTTCTTC
.	few	TRBJ1-5	TRBV6-1	CASLRNSNQPQHF	TGTGCCAGCCTACGAAATAGCAATCAGCCCCAGCATTTT